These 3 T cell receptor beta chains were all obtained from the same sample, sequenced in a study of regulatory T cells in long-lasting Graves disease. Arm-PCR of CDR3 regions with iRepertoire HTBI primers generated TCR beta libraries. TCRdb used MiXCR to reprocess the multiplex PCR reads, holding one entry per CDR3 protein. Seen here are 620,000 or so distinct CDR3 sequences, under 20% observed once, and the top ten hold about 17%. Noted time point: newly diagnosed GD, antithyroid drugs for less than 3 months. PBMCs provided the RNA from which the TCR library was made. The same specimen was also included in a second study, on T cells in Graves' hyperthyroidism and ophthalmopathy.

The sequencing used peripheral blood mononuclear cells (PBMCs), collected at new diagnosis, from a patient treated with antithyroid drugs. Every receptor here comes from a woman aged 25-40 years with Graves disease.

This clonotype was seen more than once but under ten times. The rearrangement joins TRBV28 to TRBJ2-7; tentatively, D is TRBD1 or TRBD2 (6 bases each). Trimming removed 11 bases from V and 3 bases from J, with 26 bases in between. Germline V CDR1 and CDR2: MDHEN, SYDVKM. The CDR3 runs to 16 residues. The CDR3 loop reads CAAPPFGGEIFYEQYF. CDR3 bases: TGTGCCGCCCCCCCTTTCGGGGGCGAGATTTTCTACGAGCAGTACTTC.

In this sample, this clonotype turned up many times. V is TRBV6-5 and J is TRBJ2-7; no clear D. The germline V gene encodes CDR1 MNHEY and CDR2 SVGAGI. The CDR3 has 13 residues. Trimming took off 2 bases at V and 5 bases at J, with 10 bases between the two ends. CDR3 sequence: CASSYVLGDEQYF. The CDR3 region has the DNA TGTGCCAGCAGTTACGTCCTTGGGGACGAGCAGTACTTC.

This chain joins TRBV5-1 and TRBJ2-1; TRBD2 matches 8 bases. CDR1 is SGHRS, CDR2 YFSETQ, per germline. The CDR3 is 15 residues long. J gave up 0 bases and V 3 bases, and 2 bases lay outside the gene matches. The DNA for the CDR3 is TGCGCCAGCAGCTATAGCGGGGTCTCCTACAATGAGCAGTTCTTC. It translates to CASSYSGVSYNEQFF. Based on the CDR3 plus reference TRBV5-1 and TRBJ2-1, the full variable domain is KAGVTQTPRYLIKTRGQQVTLSCSPISGHRSVSWYQQTPGQGLQFLFEYFSETQRNKGNFPGRFSGRQFSNSRSEMNVSTLELGDSALYLCASSYSGVSYNEQFFGPGTRLTVL.